This TCR beta chain was documented in a study of control samples from healthy donors and cancer patients. This clone showed up just a few times. Using immunoSEQ multiplex PCR, the repertoire was profiled, and TCRdb retains in-frame clones only, with some absent. The table lists roughly 39,000 clones, approximately 90% of them singletons. The specimen was blood. This TCR derives from a woman aged 50 to 60 in good health.

CDR3 bases: TGTGCCAGCAGTGAAGGAGGGCTTAGGCGGTGGCCCCAGCATTTT. The encoded protein is CASSEGGLRRWPQHF. The chain combines TRBV2 with TRBJ1-5; unclear D gene. The CDR3 loop spans 15 amino acids. With 1 base removed from V and 9 bases from J, the gap between germline ends came to 16 bases. Per the germline V gene, CDR1 is SNHLY and CDR2 is FYNNEI.